These 11 T cell receptor beta chains were all obtained from the same sample, sequenced in a study of graft-versus-host responses after intestinal transplantation. Sequenced by immunoSEQ multiplex PCR; TCRdb stores in-frame clones only, minus some. Seen here are around 3,600 clones, over 60% observed once, and the top ten hold roughly a tenth. Intraepithelial and lamina propria lymphocytes were isolated from graft specimens. Specimen: ileum tissue, collected 1,000 to 1,100 days after intestinal transplantation. The source of these receptors is a human patient who received an intestinal transplant, so some T cells may come from the graft donor.

This chain joins TRBV25-1 and TRBJ2-5, with 9 bases identical to TRBD2. CDR1 is MGHDK and CDR2 is SYGVNS in the germline V gene. After removal of 0 bases from V and 5 bases from J, the junction contained 4 bases not matched to a gene. The CDR3 runs to 15 residues. CDR3 bases: TGTGCCAGCAGTGAATACGGCGGGGGGGCGGAGACCCAGTACTTC. Amino acids: CASSEYGGGAETQYF. The complete variable domain, with remaining parts taken from reference TRBV25-1 and TRBJ2-5, reads EADIYQTPRYLVIGTGKKITLECSQTMGHDKMYWYQQDPGMELHLIHYSYGVNSTEKGDLSSESTVSRIRTEHFPLTLESARPSHTSQYLCASSEYGGGAETQYFGPGTRLLVL.

The CDR3 coding sequence is TGCGCCAGCAGCCAAGGCGTGGGACAGATATATGGCTACACCTTC. The encoded protein is CASSQGVGQIYGYTF. This rearrangement joins TRBV4-1 to TRBJ1-2; 7 positions agree with TRBD1. Germline V gene data show CDR1 as MGHRA and CDR2 as YSYEKL. This CDR3 comprises 15 residues. V trimming: 1 base; J trimming: 5 bases; junction bases outside the gene matches: 7.

J is TRBJ2-3 and V is TRBV6-4; D is ambiguous. V lost 0 bases to trimming and J lost 0 bases, with 7 bases between them. The CDR3 consists of 15 residues. CDR1 and CDR2 (germline): MRHNA, SNTAGT. Here the CDR3 DNA reads TGTGCCAGCAGTGACTCGGTTGGCAGCACAGATACGCAGTATTTT. This codes for CASSDSVGSTDTQYF.

This rearrangement joins TRBV9 to TRBJ2-3; 9 nucleotides match TRBD2. J gave up 1 base and V 0 bases, and 0 bases lay outside the gene matches. The germline gives CDR1 SGDLS, CDR2 YYNGEE. The CDR3 runs to 15 residues. CDR3: CASSVASGGTDTQYF. Here the CDR3 DNA reads TGTGCCAGCAGCGTAGCTAGCGGGGGCACAGATACGCAGTATTTT.

The chain joins TRBV5-1 to TRBJ1-2; 7 bases line up with TRBD1. From germline, CDR1 is SGHRS and CDR2 YFSETQ. Germline trimming cut 4 bases from V and 1 base from J; bases unmatched to any gene: 7. There are 15 residues in the CDR3. CDR3 nucleotide sequence: TGCGCCAGCAGCCTGGAGACAGGGCTTAACTATGGCTACACCTTC. This encodes CASSLETGLNYGYTF.

This chain links TRBV9 with TRBJ2-5; tentatively, D is TRBD1 or TRBD2 (5 bases each). From germline, CDR1 is SGDLS and CDR2 YYNGEE. V lost 5 bases and J 0 bases, leaving 14 bases between the germline ends. CDR3 size: 15 residues. CDR3 sequence reads: CASSYSWGYQETQYF. The CDR3 DNA follows: TGTGCCAGCAGTTATAGCTGGGGGTACCAAGAGACCCAGTACTTC.

V usage is TRBV30 and J usage is TRBJ1-6; TRBD1 matches 10 bases. CDR1 and CDR2 from the germline V gene are GTSNPN and SVGIG (reference sequence). V shed 7 bases and J 0 bases; nucleotides not matched to a gene: 9. The CDR3 is 17 amino acids. DNA for the CDR3: TGTGCCTCCCGACTCCGGGACAGGGGCTCCTATAATTCACCCCTCCACTTT. Translating gives CASRLRDRGSYNSPLHF.

The chain uses TRBV2 and TRBJ2-3; D gene uncertain. V lost 4 bases to trimming and J lost 1 base, with 9 bases between them. The CDR3 loop spans 14 amino acids. Germline lookup yields CDR1 SNHLY and CDR2 FYNNEI. The CDR3 sequence: CASSAGRGTDTQYF. CDR3 bases: TGTGCCAGCAGTGCCGGACGAGGCACAGATACGCAGTATTTT.

V and J are TRBV2 and TRBJ2-1, with 10 nucleotides matching TRBD2. V was clipped by 4 bases and J by 0 bases; unmatched bases: 0. From germline, CDR1 is SNHLY and CDR2 FYNNEI. This CDR3 region has 15 residues. The CDR3 loop reads CASSVAGGSYNEQFF. The CDR3 DNA is TGTGCCAGCAGTGTAGCGGGGGGCTCCTACAATGAGCAGTTCTTC.

The rearrangement joins TRBV18 to TRBJ1-4; TRBD1 might be the D (5 bases). The germline V and J ends were trimmed by 3 bases and 3 bases, with 11 bases remaining between them. The CDR3 covers 15 residues. Germline CDR1 KGHSH, CDR2 LQKENI. This CDR3 reads CASSPQGVANEKLFF. The CDR3 DNA follows: TGTGCCAGCTCACCCCAGGGTGTTGCTAATGAAAAACTGTTTTTT. The full variable domain, rest sourced from reference TRBV18 and TRBJ1-4, is NAGVMQNPRHLVRRRGQEARLRCSPMKGHSHVYWYRQLPEEGLKFMVYLQKENIIDESGMPKERFSAEFPKEGPSILRIQQVVRGDSAAYFCASSPQGVANEKLFFGSGTQLSVL.

The chain uses TRBV19 and TRBJ2-1, with a weak D call TRBD1 (6 bases). Trimming shortened V by 6 bases and J by 3 bases, and 12 bases separated the two germline ends. Looked up from germline, CDR1 is LNHDA and CDR2 is SQIVND (reference sequence). This CDR3 is built from 14 residues. CDR3 amino acids: CASRGDMGYNEQFF. The CDR3 nucleotides are TGTGCCAGTAGGGGGGACATGGGCTACAATGAGCAGTTCTTC.